The 9 T cell receptor beta chains in this list originate from one sample, sequenced in a study of T-cell memory formation after mild COVID-19. TCRdb reanalysed the 5' RACE reads using MiXCR and keeps one entry per CDR3 protein. The sample consists of approximately 98,000 distinct CDR3 sequences, 18% of them appearing once. The specimen sequenced was PBMCs or a T cell subset sorted from them (not recorded which). These receptors were taken from a man aged 18 to 29 who had mild COVID-19 (a few samples of this study predate the infection). Cell type and time point are not known.

This clonotype was seen many times. The gene calls are TRBV6-1 and TRBJ2-7, with D unresolved. This CDR3 is built from 13 residues. V was pared by 5 bases and J by 7 bases, with 15 bases between. Germline assignment: CDR1 MNHNS and CDR2 SASEGT. The CDR3 region has the DNA TGTGCCAGCAGTCACCCTCAGTGGTTGGAGCAGTACGTC. Protein product: CASSHPQWLEQYV.

The chain uses TRBV7-2 and TRBJ2-6; D unresolved. V shed 9 bases and J shed 1 base, with 7 bases lying between them. CDR3 length: 13 amino acids. Germline lookup yields CDR1 SGHTA and CDR2 FQGNSA. The CDR3 spells CASGVSGANVLTF. CDR3 nucleotide sequence: TGTGCCAGTGGAGTGTCTGGGGCCAACGTCCTGACTTTC.

This clonotype was seen at least ten times. J is TRBJ2-1 and V is TRBV5-1, with D perhaps TRBD1 (5 bases). V was clipped by 2 bases and J by 6 bases, with 12 bases between them. Germline CDR1 SGHRS, CDR2 YFSETQ. This CDR3 has 14 amino acids. The CDR3 region has the DNA TGCGCCAGCAGCTTTGCGTCAGGGCTCAATGAGCAGTTCTTC. Protein product: CASSFASGLNEQFF.

Here the CDR3 DNA reads TGTGCCATCAGATCTAGCGGGGGTAGCTCCTACAATGAGCAGTTCTTC. Protein product: CAIRSSGGSSYNEQFF. The chain joins TRBV10-3 to TRBJ2-1, with TRBD2 matching 10 bases. This CDR3 is 16 amino acids long. CDR1 ENHRY and CDR2 SYGVKD come from the germline V gene. The V and J ends lost 6 bases and 0 bases, in that order; junction bases with no gene match: 5.

The chain has TRBV7-2 and TRBJ1-5; a weak D match, TRBD1 (5 bases). CDR3 length: 14 residues. The germline V gene encodes CDR1 SGHTA and CDR2 FQGNSA. Trimming left V 1 base short and J 4 bases short, with 8 bases between. This CDR3 reads CASSLVKGNQPQHF. CDR3 DNA: TGTGCCAGCAGCTTAGTTAAGGGGAATCAGCCCCAGCATTTT.

This clonotype turned up a few times. The chain joins TRBV20-1 to TRBJ2-5, with TRBD2 identical over 13 bases. The V segment lost 3 bases and the J segment 5 bases; nucleotides outside the gene matches: 9. Germline V lookup: CDR1 DFQATT, CDR2 SNEGSKA (reference sequence). The CDR3 contains 16 residues. The CDR3 here is CSASGTSGARGETQYF. The CDR3, as DNA: TGCAGTGCTAGCGGGACTAGCGGGGCCCGGGGGGAGACCCAGTACTTC.

This clonotype was observed many times. V gene TRBV11-2 combines with J gene TRBJ2-5; D remains ambiguous. Germline-derived CDR1 and CDR2 are SGHAT and FQNNGV. V shed 5 bases and J shed 4 bases, with 11 bases lying between them. The CDR3 extends over 13 amino acids. The CDR3 region is CASSPNQLETQYF. The CDR3 DNA reads as TGTGCCAGCAGCCCAAACCAACTAGAGACCCAGTACTTC.

This clonotype has only a few counts. The chain is built from TRBV6-2 or TRBV6-3 and TRBJ2-7; the match to TRBD1 covers 8 bases. Germline assignment: CDR1 MNHEY and CDR2 SVGEGT. The V gene end was trimmed by 4 bases and the J gene end by 4 bases; junction bases not matched to a gene: 9. The CDR3 is 15 amino acids. CDR3 loop: CASSLLGQVLYEQYF. The CDR3 region has the DNA TGTGCCAGCAGTTTATTGGGACAGGTCCTTTACGAGCAGTACTTC.

The gene calls are TRBV6-5 and TRBJ2-1, with 7 nucleotides matching TRBD2. The length of the CDR3 is 16 residues. Unmatched junction bases numbered 3, after V lost 1 base and J lost 0 bases. Per the germline V gene, CDR1 is MNHEY and CDR2 is SVGAGI. Here the CDR3 reads CASSYYGGSSYNEQFF. The CDR3 DNA sequence: TGTGCCAGCAGTTACTACGGGGGGAGCTCCTACAATGAGCAGTTCTTC.